A selection of T cell receptor beta chains follows, all from one sample in a study of blood T cell repertoires in COVID-19. Profiling relied on immunoSEQ multiplex PCR, and the TCRdb table lists in-frame clones only, not all of them. The sample lists fewer than 450,000 clones, more than 75% occurring once. Sequencing was carried out using peripheral blood. The receptors derive from a woman aged 50 to 60 with COVID-19, enrolled during active disease. Both conserved end residues are part of each CDR3. The order of the fields is clone size, V gene, J gene, D gene, CDR3 DNA, CDR3 protein. A D gene is named only where the DNA matches it firmly. Clone sizes are given selectively: once, few, many, or a class where the clone is expanded.

clone size: .; V gene: TRBV25-1; J gene: TRBJ2-3; D gene: .; CDR3 DNA: TGTGCCAGCAGTGACCCAAGGGGCCGCACAGATACGCAGTATTTT; CDR3 protein: CASSDPRGRTDTQYF
clone size: .; V gene: TRBV11-3; J gene: TRBJ1-1; D gene: .; CDR3 DNA: TGTGCCAGCAGTAAAATCAGGGGAAAGGAGGACACTGAAGCTTTCTTT; CDR3 protein: CASSKIRGKEDTEAFF
clone size: .; V gene: TRBV21-1; J gene: TRBJ1-4; D gene: .; CDR3 DNA: TGTGCCAGCAGCAACGGATCAGGCCCAAAACTGTTTTTT; CDR3 protein: CASSNGSGPKLFF
clone size: .; V gene: TRBV19; J gene: TRBJ1-4; D gene: .; CDR3 DNA: TGTGCCACAAAGGACGGCGGGGTAGGTGAAAAACTGTTTTTT; CDR3 protein: CATKDGGVGEKLFF
clone size: .; V gene: TRBV18; J gene: TRBJ2-1; D gene: .; CDR3 DNA: TGTGCCAGCTCACCGCAACAGAATGAGCAGTTCTTC; CDR3 protein: CASSPQQNEQFF
clone size: .; V gene: TRBV4-1; J gene: TRBJ2-3; D gene: TRBD2; CDR3 DNA: TGCGCCAGCAGCCAACCGGGACTAGCGGGGTGGGATACGCAGTATTTT; CDR3 protein: CASSQPGLAGWDTQYF
clone size: .; V gene: TRBV14; J gene: TRBJ1-1; D gene: .; CDR3 DNA: TGTGCCAGCAGCCAACAGGGGCATGGTGAAGCTTTCTTT; CDR3 protein: CASSQQGHGEAFF
clone size: .; V gene: TRBV29-1; J gene: TRBJ1-1; D gene: TRBD1; CDR3 DNA: TGCAGCCATAAAGGGACAGATAAGAACACTGAAGCTTTCTTT; CDR3 protein: CSHKGTDKNTEAFF
clone size: once; V gene: TRBV18; J gene: TRBJ2-7; D gene: .; CDR3 DNA: TGTGCCAGCTCACCAAGCCGCCCGGGTCTCTACGAGCAGTACTTC; CDR3 protein: CASSPSRPGLYEQYF
clone size: .; V gene: TRBV6-2/TRBV6-3; J gene: TRBJ2-4; D gene: TRBD2; CDR3 DNA: TGTGCCAGCAGTCGACCGGGGGGAGCCAAAAACATTCAGTACTTC; CDR3 protein: CASSRPGGAKNIQYF
clone size: .; V gene: TRBV5-4; J gene: TRBJ2-1; D gene: TRBD2; CDR3 DNA: TGTGCCAGCAGCCAAGGGACTAGCGGGATCAATGAGCAGTTCTTC; CDR3 protein: CASSQGTSGINEQFF
clone size: few; V gene: TRBV18; J gene: TRBJ2-7; D gene: .; CDR3 DNA: TGTGCCAGCTCACCACAGTCCGGGGGTCCCTACGAGCAGTACTTC; CDR3 protein: CASSPQSGGPYEQYF
clone size: .; V gene: TRBV5-4; J gene: TRBJ2-7; D gene: TRBD2; CDR3 DNA: TGTGCCAGCAGCTTAACTAGCGGGACTTACGAGCAGTACTTC; CDR3 protein: CASSLTSGTYEQYF
clone size: .; V gene: TRBV11-2; J gene: TRBJ2-1; D gene: .; CDR3 DNA: TGTGCCAGCAGCTTATTTCGCCTAGTGGAGCGCAATGAGCAGTTCTTC; CDR3 protein: CASSLFRLVERNEQFF
clone size: .; V gene: TRBV12-3/TRBV12-4; J gene: TRBJ1-6; D gene: .; CDR3 DNA: TGTGCCAGCAGTTTTCGGGGGAGTTCACCCCTCCACTTT; CDR3 protein: CASSFRGSSPLHF
clone size: .; V gene: TRBV7-9; J gene: TRBJ2-1; D gene: .; CDR3 DNA: TGTGCCAGCAGCTTAGGAGGGTCCTACAATGAGCAGTTCTTC; CDR3 protein: CASSLGGSYNEQFF
clone size: .; V gene: TRBV3-1/TRBV3-2; J gene: TRBJ2-7; D gene: .; CDR3 DNA: TGTGCCAGCAGCCAAGATGGGCCTAGCCCGACCTCCACCGAGCAGTACTTC; CDR3 protein: CASSQDGPSPTSTEQYF
clone size: .; V gene: TRBV6-2/TRBV6-3; J gene: TRBJ2-1; D gene: .; CDR3 DNA: TGTGCCAGCAGCCAACGGGCGGGACCATCCTACAATGAGCAGTTCTTC; CDR3 protein: CASSQRAGPSYNEQFF
clone size: .; V gene: TRBV19; J gene: TRBJ1-4; D gene: .; CDR3 DNA: TGTGCCAGTAGTATAGATGGCAGGCCTAATGAAAAACTGTTTTTT; CDR3 protein: CASSIDGRPNEKLFF
clone size: .; V gene: TRBV6-2/TRBV6-3; J gene: TRBJ1-5; D gene: .; CDR3 DNA: TGTGCCAGCAGTCTTACAGGACGGAGCTTTAGCAATCAGCCCCAGCATTTT; CDR3 protein: CASSLTGRSFSNQPQHF
clone size: once; V gene: TRBV18; J gene: TRBJ1-1; D gene: .; CDR3 DNA: TGTGCCAGCTCAAGCCGACAGGAAGCTTTCTTT; CDR3 protein: CASSSRQEAFF
clone size: .; V gene: TRBV7-9; J gene: TRBJ1-3; D gene: .; CDR3 DNA: TGTGCCAGCAGCTCCCCGGGACTTAGGTCTGAAAACACCATATATTTT; CDR3 protein: CASSSPGLRSENTIYF
clone size: .; V gene: TRBV28; J gene: TRBJ1-2; D gene: TRBD1; CDR3 DNA: TGTGCCAGCAGGGACAGTGGGACAGGGGGCGCCGCCGGCTACACCTTC; CDR3 protein: CASRDSGTGGAAGYTF
clone size: .; V gene: TRBV7-9; J gene: TRBJ2-5; D gene: .; CDR3 DNA: TGTGCCAGCAGCTTCTCGGGTCACGAGAGGAGTAGGGAGACCCAGTACTTC; CDR3 protein: CASSFSGHERSRETQYF
clone size: once; V gene: TRBV10-3; J gene: TRBJ1-1; D gene: .; CDR3 DNA: TGTGCCATCAGTGAGTCGGCCGGGAAGAACACTGAAGCTTTCTTT; CDR3 protein: CAISESAGKNTEAFF
clone size: .; V gene: TRBV19; J gene: TRBJ1-3; D gene: .; CDR3 DNA: TGTGCCAGTAGCACCCCCGGGAGCGCTTCTGGAAACACCATATATTTT; CDR3 protein: CASSTPGSASGNTIYF
clone size: .; V gene: TRBV7-6; J gene: TRBJ2-5; D gene: .; CDR3 DNA: TGTGCCAGCACCACGGACCCAGGGTTCCAAGAGACCCAGTACTTC; CDR3 protein: CASTTDPGFQETQYF
clone size: .; V gene: TRBV7-9; J gene: TRBJ1-2; D gene: TRBD1; CDR3 DNA: TGTGCCAGCAGCAATTCAGGACAGGGTATGGGCGGCTACACCTTC; CDR3 protein: CASSNSGQGMGGYTF
clone size: .; V gene: TRBV19; J gene: TRBJ1-2; D gene: .; CDR3 DNA: TGTGCCAGTAGTACAATGGCCCCTTATGGCTACACCTTC; CDR3 protein: CASSTMAPYGYTF
clone size: .; V gene: TRBV7-3; J gene: TRBJ2-3; D gene: .; CDR3 DNA: TGTGCCAGCAGCTTTAGTAGTCCATCCCCTTCGCAGTATTTT; CDR3 protein: CASSFSSPSPSQYF
clone size: .; V gene: TRBV19; J gene: TRBJ2-3; D gene: .; CDR3 DNA: TGTGCCAGTAGTATTGCCCCGGCCGGGTTACCCACAGATACGCAGTATTTT; CDR3 protein: CASSIAPAGLPTDTQYF
clone size: .; V gene: TRBV18; J gene: TRBJ2-1; D gene: TRBD2; CDR3 DNA: TGTGCCAGCTCCAGACTAGCGGGAGGGTCTGAGCAGTTCTTC; CDR3 protein: CASSRLAGGSEQFF
clone size: .; V gene: TRBV14; J gene: TRBJ2-7; D gene: .; CDR3 DNA: TGTGCCAGCAGCCGACAATACTACGAGCAGTACTTC; CDR3 protein: CASSRQYYEQYF
clone size: .; V gene: TRBV27; J gene: TRBJ1-1; D gene: .; CDR3 DNA: TGTGCCAGCAGTTTAACGAACTTACAGGGTCGGAACACTGAAGCTTTCTTT; CDR3 protein: CASSLTNLQGRNTEAFF
clone size: .; V gene: TRBV9; J gene: TRBJ2-5; D gene: TRBD1; CDR3 DNA: TGTGCCAGCAGCCAAACAGGGGCCCACCAAGAGACCCAGTACTTC; CDR3 protein: CASSQTGAHQETQYF
clone size: .; V gene: TRBV9; J gene: TRBJ2-4; D gene: TRBD1; CDR3 DNA: TGTGCCAGCAGCGGGCCAACAGGGGACGGGGCCATTCAGTACTTC; CDR3 protein: CASSGPTGDGAIQYF
clone size: .; V gene: TRBV15; J gene: TRBJ2-7; D gene: .; CDR3 DNA: TGTGCCACCAGCAGAGATTTTTACGGCCAGGGCTACGAGCAGTACTTC; CDR3 protein: CATSRDFYGQGYEQYF
clone size: .; V gene: TRBV9; J gene: TRBJ2-7; D gene: .; CDR3 DNA: TGTGCCAGCAGCGTAGGAGAGGGTCCCTACGAGCAGTACTTC; CDR3 protein: CASSVGEGPYEQYF
clone size: .; V gene: TRBV5-6; J gene: TRBJ1-4; D gene: TRBD1; CDR3 DNA: TGTGCCAGCAACACAGGGGGGCGTGGGGAAAAACTGTTTTTT; CDR3 protein: CASNTGGRGEKLFF
clone size: .; V gene: TRBV2; J gene: TRBJ1-6; D gene: .; CDR3 DNA: TGTGCCAGCAGCGCAGGGGCCCCAGGGGATTCACCCCTCCACTTT; CDR3 protein: CASSAGAPGDSPLHF
clone size: .; V gene: TRBV4-3; J gene: TRBJ1-2; D gene: TRBD1; CDR3 DNA: TGCGCCAGCAGCCAAGATCGGCAGGGGGGTTATGGCTACACCTTC; CDR3 protein: CASSQDRQGGYGYTF
clone size: few; V gene: TRBV4-2; J gene: TRBJ2-7; D gene: .; CDR3 DNA: TGTGCCAGCAGCCAAGAGCGGCTAGGTTTGAGGGAGCAGTACTTC; CDR3 protein: CASSQERLGLREQYF
clone size: .; V gene: TRBV4-1; J gene: TRBJ2-3; D gene: .; CDR3 DNA: TGCGCCAGCAGCCACACGGAGGGGCGGAATACGCAGTATTTT; CDR3 protein: CASSHTEGRNTQYF
clone size: once; V gene: TRBV9; J gene: TRBJ2-3; D gene: TRBD2; CDR3 DNA: TGTGCCAGCAGCCCCGGGGGGGGGCCAGATACGCAGTATTTT; CDR3 protein: CASSPGGGPDTQYF
clone size: .; V gene: TRBV19; J gene: TRBJ2-7; D gene: TRBD1; CDR3 DNA: TGTGCCAGTACCCCGGCGGGACAGGGATTCTACGAGCAGTACTTC; CDR3 protein: CASTPAGQGFYEQYF
clone size: once; V gene: TRBV20-1; J gene: TRBJ2-1; D gene: TRBD2; CDR3 DNA: TGCAGTGCTAGTGGCTCCGGCGGGAGGGCCTACAATGAGCAGTTCTTC; CDR3 protein: CSASGSGGRAYNEQFF